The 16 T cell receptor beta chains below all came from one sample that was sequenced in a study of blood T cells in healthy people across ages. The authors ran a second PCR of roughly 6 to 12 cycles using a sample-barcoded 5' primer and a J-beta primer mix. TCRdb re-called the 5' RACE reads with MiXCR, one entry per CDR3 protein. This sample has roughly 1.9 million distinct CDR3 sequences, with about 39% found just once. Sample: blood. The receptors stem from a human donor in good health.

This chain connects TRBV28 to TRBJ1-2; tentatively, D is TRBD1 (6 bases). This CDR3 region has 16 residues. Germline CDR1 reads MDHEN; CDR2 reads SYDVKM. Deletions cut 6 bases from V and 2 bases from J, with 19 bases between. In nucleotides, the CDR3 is TGTGCCAGCAGCCTATTTTTTGGGGGCGAGAACTATGGCTACACCTTC. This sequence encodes CASSLFFGGENYGYTF.

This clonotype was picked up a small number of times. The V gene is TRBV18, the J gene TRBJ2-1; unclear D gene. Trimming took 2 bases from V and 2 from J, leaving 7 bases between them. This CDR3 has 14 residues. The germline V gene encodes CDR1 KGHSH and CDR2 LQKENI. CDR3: CASSPGETYNEQFF. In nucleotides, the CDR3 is TGTGCCAGCTCACCAGGGGAAACCTACAATGAGCAGTTCTTC. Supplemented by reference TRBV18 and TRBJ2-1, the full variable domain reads NAGVMQNPRHLVRRRGQEARLRCSPMKGHSHVYWYRQLPEEGLKFMVYLQKENIIDESGMPKERFSAEFPKEGPSILRIQQVVRGDSAAYFCASSPGETYNEQFFGPGTRLTVL.

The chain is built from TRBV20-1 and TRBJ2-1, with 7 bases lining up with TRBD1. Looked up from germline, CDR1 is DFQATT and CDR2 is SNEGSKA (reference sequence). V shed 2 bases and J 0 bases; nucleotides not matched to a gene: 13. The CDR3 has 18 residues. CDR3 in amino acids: CSARSSDRDSRSYNEQFF. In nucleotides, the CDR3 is TGCAGTGCTAGAAGCAGTGACCGGGACAGTCGCTCCTACAATGAGCAGTTCTTC.

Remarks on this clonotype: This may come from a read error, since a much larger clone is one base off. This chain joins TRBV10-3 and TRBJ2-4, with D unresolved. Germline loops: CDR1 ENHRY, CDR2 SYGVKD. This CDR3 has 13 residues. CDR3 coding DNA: TGTGCCATCAGTGAGATAGCCAAAAACATTCGGTACTTC. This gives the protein CAISEIAKNIRYF.

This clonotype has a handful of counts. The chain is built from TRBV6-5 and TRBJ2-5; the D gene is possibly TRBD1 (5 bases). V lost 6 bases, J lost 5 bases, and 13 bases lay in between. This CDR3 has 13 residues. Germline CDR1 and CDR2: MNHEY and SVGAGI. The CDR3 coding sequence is TGTGCCAGCAGAGACCCTGGGGCGGAGACCCAGTACTTC. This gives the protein CASRDPGAETQYF.

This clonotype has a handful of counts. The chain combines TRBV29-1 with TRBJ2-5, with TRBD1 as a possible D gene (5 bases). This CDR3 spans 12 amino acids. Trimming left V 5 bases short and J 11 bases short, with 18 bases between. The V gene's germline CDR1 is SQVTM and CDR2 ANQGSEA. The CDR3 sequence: CSVTGPRTEQYF. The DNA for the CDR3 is TGCAGCGTTACAGGTCCTCGGACGGAGCAGTACTTC.

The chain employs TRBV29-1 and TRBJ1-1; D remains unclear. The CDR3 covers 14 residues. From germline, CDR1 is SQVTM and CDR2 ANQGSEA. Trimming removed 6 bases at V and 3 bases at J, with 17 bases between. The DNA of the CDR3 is TGCAGCGTCTCGGGAGGAAGAAAAGACACTGAAGCTTTCTTT. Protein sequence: CSVSGGRKDTEAFF. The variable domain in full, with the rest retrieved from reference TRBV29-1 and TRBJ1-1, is SAVISQKPSRDICQRGTSLTIQCQVDSQVTMMFWYRQQPGQSLTLIATANQGSEATYESGFVIDKFPISRPNLTFSTLTVSNMSPEDSSIYLCSVSGGRKDTEAFFGQGTRLTVV.

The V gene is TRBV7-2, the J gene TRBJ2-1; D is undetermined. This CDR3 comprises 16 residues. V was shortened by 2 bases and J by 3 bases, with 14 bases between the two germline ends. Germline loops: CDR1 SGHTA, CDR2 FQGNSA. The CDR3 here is CASSLRQARFYNEQFF. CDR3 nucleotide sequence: TGTGCCAGCAGCTTAAGGCAGGCCCGTTTCTACAATGAGCAGTTCTTC. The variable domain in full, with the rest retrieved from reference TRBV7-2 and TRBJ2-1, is GAGVSQSPSNKVTEKGKDVELRCDPISGHTALYWYRQSLGQGLEFLIYFQGNSAPDKSGLPSDRFSAERTGGSVSTLTIQRTQQEDSAVYLCASSLRQARFYNEQFFGPGTRLTVL.

CDR3 nucleotides: TGTGCCAGCAGCTCGCGACAGGGAAGGCCCAATGAGCAGTTCTTC. Translated: CASSSRQGRPNEQFF. The chain recombines TRBV11-1 with TRBJ2-1, with 7 bases identical to TRBD1. Germline V gene sequence: CDR1 SGHAT, CDR2 FQDESV (reference sequence). The V gene end was trimmed by 4 bases and the J gene end by 6 bases; junction bases not matched to a gene: 9. The CDR3 totals 15 residues.

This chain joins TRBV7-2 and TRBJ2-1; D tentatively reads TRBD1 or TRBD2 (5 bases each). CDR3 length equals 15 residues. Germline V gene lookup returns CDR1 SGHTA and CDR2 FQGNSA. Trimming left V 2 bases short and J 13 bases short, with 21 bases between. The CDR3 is CASSLSGRVGETQFF. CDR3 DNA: TGTGCCAGCAGCTTAAGCGGCCGGGTGGGGGAGACCCAGTTCTTC.

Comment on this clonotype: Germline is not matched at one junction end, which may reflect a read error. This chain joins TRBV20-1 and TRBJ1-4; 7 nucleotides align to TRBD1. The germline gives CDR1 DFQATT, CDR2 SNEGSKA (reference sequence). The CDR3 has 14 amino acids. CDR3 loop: CSARERTGGEKRFF. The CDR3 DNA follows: TGCAGTGCTAGAGAAAGGACAGGAGGTGAAAAACGGTTTTTT.

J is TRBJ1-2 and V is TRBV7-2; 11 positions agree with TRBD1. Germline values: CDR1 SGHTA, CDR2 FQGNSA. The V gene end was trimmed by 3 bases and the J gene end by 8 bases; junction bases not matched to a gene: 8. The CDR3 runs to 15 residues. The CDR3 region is CASSFGQGAGEGYTF. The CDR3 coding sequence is TGTGCCAGCAGCTTTGGACAGGGGGCAGGCGAGGGCTACACCTTC.

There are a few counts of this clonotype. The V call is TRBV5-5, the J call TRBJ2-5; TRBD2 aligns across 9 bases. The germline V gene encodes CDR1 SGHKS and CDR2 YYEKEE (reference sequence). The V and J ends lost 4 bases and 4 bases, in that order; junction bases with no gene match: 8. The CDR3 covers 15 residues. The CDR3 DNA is TGTGCCAGCAGCGGCGGCGGGGGGGCTGGAGAGACCCAGTACTTC. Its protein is CASSGGGGAGETQYF.

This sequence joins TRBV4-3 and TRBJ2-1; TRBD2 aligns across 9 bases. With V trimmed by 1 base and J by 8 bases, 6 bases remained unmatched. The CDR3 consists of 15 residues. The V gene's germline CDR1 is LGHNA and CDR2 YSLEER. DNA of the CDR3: TGCGCCAGCAGCCAAGCTGTGCGGGGGGGCGATGAGCAGTTCTTC. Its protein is CASSQAVRGGDEQFF.

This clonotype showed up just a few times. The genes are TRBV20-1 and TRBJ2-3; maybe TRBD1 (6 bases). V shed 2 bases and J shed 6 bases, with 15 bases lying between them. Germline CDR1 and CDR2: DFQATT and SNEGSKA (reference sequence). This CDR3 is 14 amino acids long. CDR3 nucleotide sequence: TGCAGTGCTAGACGGCTAGGGGGTCGCGATACGCAGTATTTT. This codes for CSARRLGGRDTQYF.

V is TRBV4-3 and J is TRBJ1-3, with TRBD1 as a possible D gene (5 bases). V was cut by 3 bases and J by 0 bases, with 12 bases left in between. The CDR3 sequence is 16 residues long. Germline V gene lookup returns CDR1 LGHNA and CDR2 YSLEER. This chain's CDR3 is CASSHTGLSSGNTIYF. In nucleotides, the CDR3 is TGCGCCAGCAGCCACACGGGACTCAGCTCTGGAAACACCATATATTTT.